A single TCR beta chain is shown here with its context. Cells sorted by CD45RO/CCR7/CD25/CD127/CD95/CD27 comprised CD4+ naive, central memory, regulatory and stem cell-like memory cells. The investigators reverse transcribed all of the isolated RNA, so they sequenced expressed TCRB transcripts. TCRdb's copy holds only in-frame clones and misses some; the assay was immunoSEQ multiplex PCR. Of under 250,000 clones detected, roughly 14% appear once; the ten largest clones hold around 0.025%. This sample was included in a study of beta chain features in type 1 diabetes. Trimming removed 7 bases at V and 4 bases at J, with 19 bases between. The CDR3 is made up of 15 amino acids. The germline V gene encodes CDR1 SNHLY and CDR2 FYNNEI.

This chain joins TRBV2 and TRBJ2-5; perhaps TRBD1 as D (6 bases). Sequenced material: naive CD4+ T cells from blood. This clonotype was sampled from a woman in her thirties or forties in good health. CDR3 nucleotide sequence: TGTGCCAGCACTCTGCAGGGGTGGTCGGTAGAGACCCAGTACTTC. Amino acid sequence: CASTLQGWSVETQYF.